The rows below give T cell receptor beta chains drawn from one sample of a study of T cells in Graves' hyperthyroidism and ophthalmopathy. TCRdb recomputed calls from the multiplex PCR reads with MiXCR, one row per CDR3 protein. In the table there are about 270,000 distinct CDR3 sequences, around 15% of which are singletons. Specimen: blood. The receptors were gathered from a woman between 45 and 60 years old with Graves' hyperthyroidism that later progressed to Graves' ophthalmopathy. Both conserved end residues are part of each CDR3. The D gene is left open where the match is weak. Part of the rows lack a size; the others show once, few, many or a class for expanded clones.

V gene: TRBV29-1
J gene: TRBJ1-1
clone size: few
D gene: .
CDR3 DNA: TGCAGCGTTGAAGGGGGGGGATCTTCTGAAGCTTTCTTT
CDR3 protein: CSVEGGGSSEAFF

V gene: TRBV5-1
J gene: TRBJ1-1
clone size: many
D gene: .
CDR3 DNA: TGCGCCAGCAGCTGGGGAGGGCTGAACACTGAAGCTTTCTTT
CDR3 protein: CASSWGGLNTEAFF

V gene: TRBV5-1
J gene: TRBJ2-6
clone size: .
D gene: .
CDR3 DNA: TGCGCCAGCAGCCCTTTCATCTCTGGGGCCAACGTCCTGACTTTC
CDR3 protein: CASSPFISGANVLTF

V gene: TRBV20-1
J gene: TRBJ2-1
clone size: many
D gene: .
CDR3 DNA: TGCAGTGCTAGAAAATCGGGGACCCCCCACAATGAGCAGTTCTTC
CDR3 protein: CSARKSGTPHNEQFF

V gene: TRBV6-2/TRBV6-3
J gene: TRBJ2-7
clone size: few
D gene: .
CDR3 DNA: TGTGCCGTGCGGTTCGCCTACGAGCAGTACTTC
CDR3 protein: CAVRFAYEQYF

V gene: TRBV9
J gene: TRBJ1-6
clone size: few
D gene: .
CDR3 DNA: TGTGCCAGCAGCGTAGGCGGGGGAGGCTCCTATAATTCACCCCTCCACTTT
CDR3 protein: CASSVGGGGSYNSPLHF

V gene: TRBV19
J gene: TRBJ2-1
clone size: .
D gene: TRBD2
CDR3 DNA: TGTGCCAGTAGTATGAGGGGACTAGCGGGAGGCCACTACAATGAGCAGTTCTTC
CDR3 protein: CASSMRGLAGGHYNEQFF

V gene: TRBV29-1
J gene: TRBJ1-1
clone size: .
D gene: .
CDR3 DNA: TGCAGCGCCAGGATAGAACCTGAAGCTTTCTTT
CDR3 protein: CSARIEPEAFF

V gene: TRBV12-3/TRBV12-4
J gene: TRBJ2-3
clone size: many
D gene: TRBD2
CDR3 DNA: TGTGCCAGCAGTTTCGGCGGGAGGGGGGATACGCAGTATTTT
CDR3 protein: CASSFGGRGDTQYF

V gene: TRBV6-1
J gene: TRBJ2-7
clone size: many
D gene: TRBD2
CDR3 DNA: TGTGCCAGCATGGGAGGGTCTTACGAGCAGTACTTC
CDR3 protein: CASMGGSYEQYF

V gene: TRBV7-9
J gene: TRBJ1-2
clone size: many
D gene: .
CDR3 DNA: TGTGCCAGCAGATCTGGACAGAGCCTTAACTATGGCTACACCTTC
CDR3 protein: CASRSGQSLNYGYTF

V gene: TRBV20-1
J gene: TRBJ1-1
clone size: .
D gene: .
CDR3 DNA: TGCAGTGCTAGAGATCGGGAGGTTTTGAACACTGAAGCTTTCTTT
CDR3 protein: CSARDREVLNTEAFF

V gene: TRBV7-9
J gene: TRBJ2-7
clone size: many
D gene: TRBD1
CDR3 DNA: TGTGCCAGCACCCAAGGGACAGTCTACGAGCAGTACTTC
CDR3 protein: CASTQGTVYEQYF

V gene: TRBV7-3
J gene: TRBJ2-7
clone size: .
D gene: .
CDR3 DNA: TGTGCCAGCAGCGTCGACTCTGGGGGCTCCTACGAGCAGTACTTC
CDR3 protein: CASSVDSGGSYEQYF

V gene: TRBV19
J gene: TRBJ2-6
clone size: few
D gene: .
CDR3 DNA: TGTGCCAGTAGTATAGGATCTGCTGGGGCCAACGTCCTGACTTTC
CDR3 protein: CASSIGSAGANVLTF

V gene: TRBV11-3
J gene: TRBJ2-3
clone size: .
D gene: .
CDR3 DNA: TGTGCCAGCAGCCGCGGGCATCGGAGGAATACGCAGTATTTT
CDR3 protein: CASSRGHRRNTQYF

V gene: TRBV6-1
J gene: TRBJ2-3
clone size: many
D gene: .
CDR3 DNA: TGTGCCAGCACCTCCTGGGACGGATCCACAGATACGCAGTATTTT
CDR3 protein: CASTSWDGSTDTQYF

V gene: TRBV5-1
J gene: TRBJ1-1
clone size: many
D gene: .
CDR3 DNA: TGCGCCAGCAGCTCGGGCACCATACAGGGTACTGAAGCTTTCTTT
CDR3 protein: CASSSGTIQGTEAFF

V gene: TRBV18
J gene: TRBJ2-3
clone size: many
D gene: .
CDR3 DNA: TGTGCCAGCTCACACCGCCGTTTGGGGGCAGGAGGCACAGATACGCAGTATTTT
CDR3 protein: CASSHRRLGAGGTDTQYF

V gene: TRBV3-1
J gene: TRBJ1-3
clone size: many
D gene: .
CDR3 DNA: TGTGCCAGCAGCCGGCTCAGGGGCGCTGGAAACACCATATATTTT
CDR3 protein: CASSRLRGAGNTIYF

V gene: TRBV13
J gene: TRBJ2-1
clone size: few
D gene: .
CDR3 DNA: TGTGCCAGCAACTCCCAAAGACAGTTAGAGCAGTTCTTC
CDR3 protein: CASNSQRQLEQFF

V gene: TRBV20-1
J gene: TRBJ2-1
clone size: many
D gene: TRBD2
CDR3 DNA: TGCAGTGCTATCCCCGGGACTAGCGGGAGAGGCGGCTACAATGAGCAGTTCTTC
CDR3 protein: CSAIPGTSGRGGYNEQFF

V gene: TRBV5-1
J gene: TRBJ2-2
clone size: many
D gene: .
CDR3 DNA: TGCGCCAGCAGCTTGGACGGGGTTCACGCGAACACCGGGGAGCTGTTTTTT
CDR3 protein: CASSLDGVHANTGELFF

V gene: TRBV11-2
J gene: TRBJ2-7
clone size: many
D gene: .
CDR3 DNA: TGTGCCAGCAGCCCCGAGGGGGGACAGACCTACGAGCAGTACTTC
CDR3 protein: CASSPEGGQTYEQYF

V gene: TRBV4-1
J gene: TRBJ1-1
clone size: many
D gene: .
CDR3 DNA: TGCGCCAGCAGCCAAGCTGGGGGGCGCAGAACTGAAGCTTTCTTT
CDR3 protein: CASSQAGGRRTEAFF

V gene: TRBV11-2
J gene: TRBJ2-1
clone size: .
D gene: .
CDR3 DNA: .
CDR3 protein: CASSFYICSARIGPDWDEQFF

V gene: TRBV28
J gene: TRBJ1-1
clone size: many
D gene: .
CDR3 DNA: TGTGCCAGCAGTCTAGGGCGCGGGGGGCGCGGTACTGAAGCTTTCTTT
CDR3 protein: CASSLGRGGRGTEAFF

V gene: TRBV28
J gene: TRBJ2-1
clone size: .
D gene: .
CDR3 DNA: TGTGCCAGCCTAGGGTGGGGGCTAGCGGACTCCTACAATGAGCAGTTCTTC
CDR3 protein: CASLGWGLADSYNEQFF

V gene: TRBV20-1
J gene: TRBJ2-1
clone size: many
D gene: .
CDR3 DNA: TGCAGTGCTAGAGTTGGGGTGTGGGGCAATGAGCAGTTCTTC
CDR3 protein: CSARVGVWGNEQFF

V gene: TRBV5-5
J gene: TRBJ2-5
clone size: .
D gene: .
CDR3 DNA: TGTGCCAGCAGCAGTGACCCCCACGGGGAGACCCAGTACTTC
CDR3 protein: CASSSDPHGETQYF

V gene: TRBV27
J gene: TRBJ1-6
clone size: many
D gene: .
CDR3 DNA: TGTGCCAGCAGTTCTTTACGGGGGATAGAAGGCTCCTATAATTCACCCCTCCACTTT
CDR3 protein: CASSSLRGIEGSYNSPLHF

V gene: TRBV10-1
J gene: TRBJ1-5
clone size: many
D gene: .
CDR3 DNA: TGCGCCAGCAGTGAAAGGGACGGTCAGCCCCAGCATTTT
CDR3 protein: CASSERDGQPQHF

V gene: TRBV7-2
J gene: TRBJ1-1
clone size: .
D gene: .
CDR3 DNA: TGTGCCAGCAGCCTGCCAAGGGCACAACACACTGAAGCTTTCTTT
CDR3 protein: CASSLPRAQHTEAFF

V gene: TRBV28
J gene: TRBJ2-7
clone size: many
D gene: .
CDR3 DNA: TGTGCCAGCAACCAGCGGCCCTACGAGCAGTACTTC
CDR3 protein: CASNQRPYEQYF

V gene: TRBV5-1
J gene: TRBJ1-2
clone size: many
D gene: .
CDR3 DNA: TGCGCCAGCAGCTCGGAACTGGGTCTTGACATACGGGATGGCTACACCTTC
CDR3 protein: CASSSELGLDIRDGYTF

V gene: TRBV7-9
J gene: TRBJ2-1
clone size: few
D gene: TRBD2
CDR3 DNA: TGTGCCAGCAGCTTAACCCAGCGGGAGTACAATGAGCAGTTCTTC
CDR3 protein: CASSLTQREYNEQFF

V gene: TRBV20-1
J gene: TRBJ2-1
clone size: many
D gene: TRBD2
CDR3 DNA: TGCAGTGCAGTGGGACTAGCGGGAGTCGCCTACAATGAGCAGTTCTTC
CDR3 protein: CSAVGLAGVAYNEQFF

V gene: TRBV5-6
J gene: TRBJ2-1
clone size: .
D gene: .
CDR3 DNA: TGTGCCAGCAGCTTAGTCAATGTCAATGAGCAGTTCTTC
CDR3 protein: CASSLVNVNEQFF

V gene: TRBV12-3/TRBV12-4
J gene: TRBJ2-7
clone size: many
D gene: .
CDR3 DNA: TGTGCCAGCAGTCCTCAAATTTCCTACGAGCAGTACTTC
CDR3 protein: CASSPQISYEQYF

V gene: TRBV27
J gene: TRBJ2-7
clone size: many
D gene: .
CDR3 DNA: TGTGCCAGCAGTTTAGTGCCTAGGGCCCGGGACGAGCAGTACTTC
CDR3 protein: CASSLVPRARDEQYF

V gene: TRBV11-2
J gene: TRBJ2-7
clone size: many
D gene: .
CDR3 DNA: TGTGCCAGCAGCTTTGCCTCCTTGCGGTACGAGCAGTACTTC
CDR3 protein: CASSFASLRYEQYF

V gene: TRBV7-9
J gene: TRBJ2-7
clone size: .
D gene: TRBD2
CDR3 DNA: TGTGCCAGCAGCTCAAGACTAGCGACCTCCTACGAGCAGTACTTC
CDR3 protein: CASSSRLATSYEQYF

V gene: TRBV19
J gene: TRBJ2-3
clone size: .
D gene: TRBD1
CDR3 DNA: TGTGCCAGTGCAACTCAGGGGGAGTCAGATACGCAGTATTTT
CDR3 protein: CASATQGESDTQYF

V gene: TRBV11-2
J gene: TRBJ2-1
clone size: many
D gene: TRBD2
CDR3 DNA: TGTGCCAGCAGCCGGACTAGCGGGTCCTACAATGAGCAGTTCTTC
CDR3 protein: CASSRTSGSYNEQFF

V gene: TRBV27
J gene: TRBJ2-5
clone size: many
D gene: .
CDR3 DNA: TGTGCTCCCCGGCAAGAGACCCAGTACTTC
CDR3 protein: CAPRQETQYF

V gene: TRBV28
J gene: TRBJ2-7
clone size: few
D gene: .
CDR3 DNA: TGTGCCAGCAGTCCTTCTCCTTACGAGCAGTACTTC
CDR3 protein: CASSPSPYEQYF

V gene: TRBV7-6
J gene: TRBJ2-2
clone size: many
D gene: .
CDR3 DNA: TGTGCCAGCAGCTTGGGTCTGAAGGGTCTGCACACCGGGGAGCTGTTTTTT
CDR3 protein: CASSLGLKGLHTGELFF

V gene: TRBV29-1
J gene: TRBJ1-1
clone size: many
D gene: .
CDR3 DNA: TGCAGCGTTGAGGTGGGCACTGAAGCTTTCTTT
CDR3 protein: CSVEVGTEAFF

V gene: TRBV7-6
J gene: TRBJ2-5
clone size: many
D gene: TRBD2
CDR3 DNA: TGTGCCAGCAGCGGGGGACTAGCGGGAGTAAGGGAGACCCAGTACTTC
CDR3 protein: CASSGGLAGVRETQYF

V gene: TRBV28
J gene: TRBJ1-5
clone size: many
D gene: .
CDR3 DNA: TGTGCCAGCATCGTGACAGGTTTTTATCAGCCCCAGCATTTT
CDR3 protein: CASIVTGFYQPQHF